One T cell receptor (beta chain) is described in this entry. Primed by a sample-barcoded 5' primer and a J-beta primer mix, a second PCR proceeded for about 7 to 11 cycles. TCRdb re-called the 5' RACE reads through MiXCR, storing one row per CDR3 protein. In the table there are about 570,000 distinct CDR3 sequences, roughly 28% of which are singletons. The germline CDR1 and CDR2 sequences are SGHVS and FQNEAQ. The CDR3 has 18 amino acids. V trimming: 1 base; J trimming: 3 bases; junction bases outside the gene matches: 6. This sample was included in a study of blood T cells in healthy people across ages.

The sequence derives from a woman in her 70s in good health. The sample taken for sequencing was blood. The chain carries TRBV7-8 and TRBJ2-3; 14 nucleotides line up with TRBD2. DNA of the CDR3: TGTGCCAGCAGCTTAGGACTAGCGGGGGGGATGAGAACAGATACGCAGTATTTT. It specifies CASSLGLAGGMRTDTQYF. Looking up the rest from reference TRBV7-8 and TRBJ2-3 gives the full variable domain: GAGVSQSPRYKVAKRGQDVALRCDPISGHVSLFWYQQALGQGPEFLTYFQNEAQLDKSGLPSDRFFAERPEGSVSTLKIQRTQQEDSAVYLCASSLGLAGGMRTDTQYFGPGTRLTVL.